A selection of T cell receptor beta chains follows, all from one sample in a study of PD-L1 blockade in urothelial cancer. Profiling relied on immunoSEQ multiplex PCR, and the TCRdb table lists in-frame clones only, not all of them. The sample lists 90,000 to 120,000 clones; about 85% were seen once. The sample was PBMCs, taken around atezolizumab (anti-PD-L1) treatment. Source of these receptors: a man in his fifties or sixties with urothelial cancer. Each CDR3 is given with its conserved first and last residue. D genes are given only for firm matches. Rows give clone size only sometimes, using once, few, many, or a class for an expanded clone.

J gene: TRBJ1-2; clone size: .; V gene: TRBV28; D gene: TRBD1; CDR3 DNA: TGTGCCAGCAGCCAACAGGGGGACTATGGCTACACCTTC; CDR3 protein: CASSQQGDYGYTF
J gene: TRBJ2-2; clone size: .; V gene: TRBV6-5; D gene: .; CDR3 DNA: TGTGCCAGCAGTTTAGCGGTAAACACCGGGGAGCTGTTTTTT; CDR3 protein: CASSLAVNTGELFF
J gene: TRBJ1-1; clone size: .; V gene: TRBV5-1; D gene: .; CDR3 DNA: TGCGCCAGCTCGCCGACGCCAAGGGGAAACACTGAAGCTTTCTTT; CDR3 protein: CASSPTPRGNTEAFF
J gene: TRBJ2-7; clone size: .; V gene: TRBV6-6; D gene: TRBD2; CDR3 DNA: TGTGCCAGCACCCCAGCGGGGGGGAACTACGAGCAGTACTTC; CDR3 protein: CASTPAGGNYEQYF
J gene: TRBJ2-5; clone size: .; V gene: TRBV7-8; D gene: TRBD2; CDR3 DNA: TGTGCCAGCAGCTTCAATATAGCGGGAGGAGAGACCCAGTACTTC; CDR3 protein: CASSFNIAGGETQYF
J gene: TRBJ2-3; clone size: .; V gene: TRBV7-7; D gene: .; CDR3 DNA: TGTGCTAGCAGCTCCGGGGGACGGGGGAGCACAGATACGCAGTATTTT; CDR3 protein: CASSSGGRGSTDTQYF
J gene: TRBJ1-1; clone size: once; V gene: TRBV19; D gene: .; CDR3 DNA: TGTGCCAGTAGTCGCCCGGGGGGGGCCATGAACACTGAAGCTTTCTTT; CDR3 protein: CASSRPGGAMNTEAFF
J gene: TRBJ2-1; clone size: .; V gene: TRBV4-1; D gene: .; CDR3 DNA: TGCGCCAGCAGCCATGGGGCAGGACCGGGACTGCACAATGAGCAGTTCTTC; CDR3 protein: CASSHGAGPGLHNEQFF
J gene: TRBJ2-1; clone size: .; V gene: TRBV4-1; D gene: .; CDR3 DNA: TGCGCCAGCAGCCAAGATCAGGGTGCGCAATACAATGAGCAGTTCTTC; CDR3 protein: CASSQDQGAQYNEQFF
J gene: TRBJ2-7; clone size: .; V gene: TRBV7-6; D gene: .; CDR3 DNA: TGTGCCAGCAGCCCACAGGCGAGCGAGCAGTACTTC; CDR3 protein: CASSPQASEQYF
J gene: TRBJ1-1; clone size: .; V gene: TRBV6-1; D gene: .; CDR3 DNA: TGTGCCAGCAGTGAAGTTGGGGGGGACACTGAAGCTTTCTTT; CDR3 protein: CASSEVGGDTEAFF
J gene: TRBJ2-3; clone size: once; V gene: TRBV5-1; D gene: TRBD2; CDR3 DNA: TGCGCCAGCAGCGGTATTGCTAGCGGGTATAGCACAGATACGCAGTATTTT; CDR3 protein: CASSGIASGYSTDTQYF
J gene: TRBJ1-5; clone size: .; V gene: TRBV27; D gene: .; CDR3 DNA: TGTGCCAGCAGACGGAGTTCCGGGACTGACCGTACAAGCAATCAGCCCCAGCATTTT; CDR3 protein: CASRRSSGTDRTSNQPQHF
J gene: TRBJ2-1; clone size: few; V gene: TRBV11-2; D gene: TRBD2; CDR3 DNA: TGTGCCAGTACTAGCGGGAGTAGGCATGAGCAGTTCTTC; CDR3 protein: CASTSGSRHEQFF
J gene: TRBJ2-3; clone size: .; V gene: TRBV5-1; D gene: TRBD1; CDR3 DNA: TGCGCCAGCAGCTACGGACAGGGGACAGATACGCAGTATTTT; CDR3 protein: CASSYGQGTDTQYF
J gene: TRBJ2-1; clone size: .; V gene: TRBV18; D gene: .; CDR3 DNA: TGTGCCAGCTCACAGGTGGGAGTGGGCAATGAGCAGTTCTTC; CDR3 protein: CASSQVGVGNEQFF
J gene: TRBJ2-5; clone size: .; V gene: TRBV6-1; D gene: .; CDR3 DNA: TGTGCCAGCAGTGAAGCGGGGGGGGGCCCGGAGACCCAGTACTTC; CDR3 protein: CASSEAGGGPETQYF
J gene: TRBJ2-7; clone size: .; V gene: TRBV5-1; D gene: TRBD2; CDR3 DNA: TGCGCCAGCAGCTTGGGTCAAAGAGCGGGAGGTCCCTACGAGCAGTACTTC; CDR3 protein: CASSLGQRAGGPYEQYF
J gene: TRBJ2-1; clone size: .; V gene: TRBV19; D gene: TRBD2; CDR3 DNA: TGTGCCAGTAGTATAGTCGGGCTAGCGGGAGGGCGTTCCTACAATGAGCAGTTCTTC; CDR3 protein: CASSIVGLAGGRSYNEQFF
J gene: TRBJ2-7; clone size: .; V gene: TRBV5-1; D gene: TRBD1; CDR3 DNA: TGCGCCAGCAGCAACTCCGGGACAGGGTTCAACGAGCAGTACTTC; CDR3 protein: CASSNSGTGFNEQYF
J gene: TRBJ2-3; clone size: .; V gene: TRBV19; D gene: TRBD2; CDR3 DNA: TGTGCCAGTACAGACAGCGGGAGGACAGATACGCAGTATTTT; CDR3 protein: CASTDSGRTDTQYF
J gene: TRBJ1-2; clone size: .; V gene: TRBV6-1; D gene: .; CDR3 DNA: TGTGCCAGCAGTGAAGAAACAGGCCTAACCTATGGCTACACCTTC; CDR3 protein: CASSEETGLTYGYTF
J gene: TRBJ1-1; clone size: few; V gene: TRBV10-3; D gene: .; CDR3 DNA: TGTGCCATCAGTGATGGCGGAGATGTGACTGAAGCTTTCTTT; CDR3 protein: CAISDGGDVTEAFF
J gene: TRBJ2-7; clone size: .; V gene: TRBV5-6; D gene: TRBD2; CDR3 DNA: TGTGCCAGCAGCTTGAATTGGGCCAGACTAGCGTACTACGAGCAGTACTTC; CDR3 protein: CASSLNWARLAYYEQYF
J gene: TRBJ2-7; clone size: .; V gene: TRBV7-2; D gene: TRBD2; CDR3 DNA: TGTGCCAGCTCCAAACTAGCGGGGTCCTACGAGCAGTACTTC; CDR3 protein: CASSKLAGSYEQYF
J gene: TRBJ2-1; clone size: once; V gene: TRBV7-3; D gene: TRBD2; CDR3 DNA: TGTGCCAGCAGCTTACACTCACTAGCGGGGAACAATGAGCAGTTCTTC; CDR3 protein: CASSLHSLAGNNEQFF
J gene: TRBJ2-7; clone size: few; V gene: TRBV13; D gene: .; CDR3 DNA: TGTGCCAGCAGCTCCAGACTGAGCTCCTACGAGCAGTACTTC; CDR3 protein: CASSSRLSSYEQYF
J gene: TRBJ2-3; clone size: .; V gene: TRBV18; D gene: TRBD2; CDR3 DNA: TGTGCCAGCTCACCATGGCTGGCTAGCGGAGAAACAGATACGCAGTATTTT; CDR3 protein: CASSPWLASGETDTQYF
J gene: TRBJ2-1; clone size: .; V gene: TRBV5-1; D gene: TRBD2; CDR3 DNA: TGCGCCAGCAGCAAAACCGTAGCGGGAGAGGGGTCCAATGAGCAGTTCTTC; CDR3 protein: CASSKTVAGEGSNEQFF
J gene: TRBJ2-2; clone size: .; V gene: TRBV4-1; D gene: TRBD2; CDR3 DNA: TGCGCCAGCAGCCAACTGGGACTAGCGGGAGGGCGGACCGGGGAGCTGTTTTTT; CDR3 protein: CASSQLGLAGGRTGELFF
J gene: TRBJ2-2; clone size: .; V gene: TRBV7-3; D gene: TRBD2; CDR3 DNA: TGTGCCAGCAGCCCGCTTGCGGGAGGGAGGGCCGGGGAGCTGTTTTTT; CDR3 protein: CASSPLAGGRAGELFF
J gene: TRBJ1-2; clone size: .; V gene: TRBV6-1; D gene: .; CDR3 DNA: TGTGCCAGCAGTGAAGTGAGGGTCGAAGGCTACACCTTC; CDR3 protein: CASSEVRVEGYTF
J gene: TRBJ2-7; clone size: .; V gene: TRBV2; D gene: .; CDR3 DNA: TGTGCCAGCAGTTACCAGACTAGTCAGCAGTACTTC; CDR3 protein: CASSYQTSQQYF
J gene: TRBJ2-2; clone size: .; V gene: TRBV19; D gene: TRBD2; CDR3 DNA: TGTGCCAGTAGTACGACCGGACTAGCGGGAGAGACCGGGGAGCTGTTTTTT; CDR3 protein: CASSTTGLAGETGELFF
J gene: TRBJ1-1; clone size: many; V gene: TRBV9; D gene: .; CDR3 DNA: TGTGCCAGCAGCCTAACGGAGGGGCGCATGGCTGAAGCTTTCTTT; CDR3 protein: CASSLTEGRMAEAFF
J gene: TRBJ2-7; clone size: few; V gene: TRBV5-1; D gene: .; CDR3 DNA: TGCGCCAGCACCCCGGAGCCCGCTTATCCCCCCTACGAGCAGTACTTC; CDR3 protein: CASTPEPAYPPYEQYF
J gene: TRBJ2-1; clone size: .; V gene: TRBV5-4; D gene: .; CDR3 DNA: TGTGCCAGCAGCTTCTCGCTAAATGAGCAGTTCTTC; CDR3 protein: CASSFSLNEQFF
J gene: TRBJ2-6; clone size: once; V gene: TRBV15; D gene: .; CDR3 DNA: TGTGCCACCAGCAGACAGGGGATGGCTGGGGCCAACGTCCTGACTTTC; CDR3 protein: CATSRQGMAGANVLTF
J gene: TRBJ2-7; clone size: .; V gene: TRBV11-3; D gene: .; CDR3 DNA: TGTGCCAGCAGCCCCGACCCGACTAGCTACGAGCAGTACTTC; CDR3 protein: CASSPDPTSYEQYF
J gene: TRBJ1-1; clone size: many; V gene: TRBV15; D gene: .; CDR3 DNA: TGTGCCACCAGCACCCAGGGGTACACTGAAGCTTTCTTT; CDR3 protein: CATSTQGYTEAFF
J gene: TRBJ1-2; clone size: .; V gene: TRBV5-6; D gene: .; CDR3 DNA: TGTGCCAGCAGCCCAGACAGCTCCTATGGCTACACCTTC; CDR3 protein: CASSPDSSYGYTF